The rows below give T cell receptor beta chains drawn from one sample of a study of blood T cell repertoires in COVID-19. Sequenced by immunoSEQ multiplex PCR; TCRdb stores in-frame clones only, minus some. The repertoire consists of about 200,000 clones, with 84% occurring once and the leading ten covering approximately 8%. The sequenced sample consisted of peripheral blood. These receptors were obtained from a woman in her fifties or sixties with active or convalescent COVID-19. The conserved cysteine and the conserved F or W are not part of the CDR3 here.

j_gene: TRBJ1-6; v_gene: TRBV7-6; CDR3aa: ASSSEGGSWNSPLH
j_gene: TRBJ2-5; v_gene: TRBV11-2; CDR3aa: ASSLVTRQGRETQY
j_gene: TRBJ2-2; v_gene: TRBV11-2; CDR3aa: ASSLRLAEGTGELF
j_gene: TRBJ2-2; v_gene: TRBV11-2; CDR3aa: ASSLTGTDTGELF
j_gene: TRBJ2-7; v_gene: TRBV12-3/TRBV12-4; CDR3aa: ASSLDSLYEQY
j_gene: TRBJ1-4; v_gene: TRBV9; CDR3aa: ASSGQGLGGEKLF
j_gene: TRBJ2-5; v_gene: TRBV19; CDR3aa: ASSNGGVETQY
j_gene: TRBJ1-2; v_gene: TRBV7-9; CDR3aa: ASSTRGALQGAGYT
j_gene: TRBJ1-5; v_gene: TRBV28; CDR3aa: ASSTQGVGNQPQH
j_gene: TRBJ2-2; v_gene: TRBV5-1; CDR3aa: ASSFAGTNTGELF
j_gene: TRBJ2-2; v_gene: TRBV7-2; CDR3aa: ASSLLGADTGELF
j_gene: TRBJ2-1; v_gene: TRBV5-5; CDR3aa: ASTKAGTGGSYNEQF
j_gene: TRBJ2-3; v_gene: TRBV5-4; CDR3aa: ATLFGGGGTDTQY
j_gene: TRBJ1-6; v_gene: TRBV30; CDR3aa: AWSAGRWSPLH
j_gene: TRBJ2-1; v_gene: TRBV6-5; CDR3aa: ASTAGSFEQF
j_gene: TRBJ1-2; v_gene: TRBV19; CDR3aa: ASSPGPRGYT
j_gene: TRBJ2-3; v_gene: TRBV27; CDR3aa: ASSADTFSTDTQY
j_gene: TRBJ1-1; v_gene: TRBV6-5; CDR3aa: ASNVEATNAEAF
j_gene: TRBJ2-2; v_gene: TRBV14; CDR3aa: ASSQELGSHGELF
j_gene: TRBJ1-2; v_gene: TRBV7-9; CDR3aa: ASSPDRGRTGLGYT